These 10 T cell receptor beta chains were sequenced from one sample in a study of control samples from healthy donors and cancer patients. Produced via immunoSEQ multiplex PCR; TCRdb's table is partial and in-frame only. Here the sample spans just under 150,000 clones, about 91% being singletons. Material: blood. The receptors come from a man aged 25 to 40 in good health.

The chain combines TRBV12-3 or TRBV12-4 with TRBJ2-6; no reliable D call. The length of the CDR3 is 13 residues. The V gene lost 4 bases and the J gene lost 0 bases, with 1 base spanning the gap. Written as DNA, the CDR3 is TGTGCCAGCAGTTACTCTGGGGCCAACGTCCTGACTTTC. Translation: CASSYSGANVLTF.

The chain carries TRBV6-4 and TRBJ1-6; D uncertain. V gave up 9 bases and J gave up 2 bases, with 17 bases separating them. This CDR3 contains 16 residues. The germline CDR1 and CDR2 sequences are MRHNA and SNTAGT. CDR3 region: CARPRPRWAYNSPLHF. DNA of the CDR3: TGTGCCAGACCCAGGCCCAGATGGGCCTATAATTCACCCCTCCACTTT.

The rearrangement links TRBV5-6 to TRBJ1-6; possibly TRBD1 for D (6 bases). The CDR3 covers 14 residues. Trimming took off 4 bases at V and 9 bases at J, with 14 bases between the two ends. Germline V lookup: CDR1 SGHDT, CDR2 YYEEEE. The CDR3 DNA reads as TGTGCCAGCAGCAATAAAGGGGGTATTTCACCCCTCCACTTT. It translates to CASSNKGGISPLHF. Filled out from reference TRBV5-6 and TRBJ1-6, the complete variable domain reads DAGVTQSPTHLIKTRGQQVTLRCSPKSGHDTVSWYQQALGQGPQFIFQYYEEEERQRGNFPDRFSGHQFPNYSSELNVNALLLGDSALYLCASSNKGGISPLHFGNGTRLTVT.

This chain links TRBV5-1 with TRBJ2-1, with D possibly matching TRBD1 (6 bases). CDR3 size: 13 residues. V gave up 3 bases and J gave up 8 bases, with 12 bases separating them. The germline CDR1 and CDR2 sequences are SGHRS and YFSETQ. CDR3 sequence: CASSSFAGDEQFF. The CDR3 nucleotides read TGCGCCAGCAGCTCGTTCGCAGGGGATGAGCAGTTCTTC. The whole variable domain, filled in from reference TRBV5-1 and TRBJ2-1, reads KAGVTQTPRYLIKTRGQQVTLSCSPISGHRSVSWYQQTPGQGLQFLFEYFSETQRNKGNFPGRFSGRQFSNSRSEMNVSTLELGDSALYLCASSSFAGDEQFFGPGTRLTVL.

The chain is built from TRBV19 and TRBJ1-1; D call uncertain. The length of the CDR3 is 14 residues. V lost 4 bases and J 5 bases, leaving 14 bases between the germline ends. In germline, CDR1 is LNHDA, CDR2 SQIVND (reference sequence). Here the CDR3 DNA reads TGTGCCAGTAGTACGGGCAGCGGAACTACTGAAGCTTTCTTT. It yields the protein CASSTGSGTTEAFF.

The CDR3 reads CASSQGADRVYGYTF. The CDR3 DNA is TGTGCCAGCAGCCAAGGGGCGGACAGGGTCTATGGCTACACCTTC. The rearrangement joins TRBV3-1 (or the pseudogene TRBV3-2) to TRBJ1-2, with 8 bases identical to TRBD1. The germline CDR1 and CDR2 sequences are LGHDT and YNNKEL (reference sequence). Germline trimming cut 1 base from V and 4 bases from J; bases unmatched to any gene: 5. This CDR3 is 15 amino acids long.

The chain couples TRBV6-1 to TRBJ1-2; no firm D call. From germline, CDR1 is MNHNS and CDR2 SASEGT. CDR3 length equals 16 residues. Trimming took 4 bases from V and 1 from J, leaving 16 bases between them. The DNA of the CDR3 is TGTGCCAGCAGTGTCGCCGGGGAAGTTTTTAACTATGGCTACACCTTC. It yields the protein CASSVAGEVFNYGYTF.

J is TRBJ1-4 and V is TRBV7-8; D remains unclear. V lost 3 bases and J lost 8, with 13 bases in between. CDR1 is SGHVS and CDR2 is FQNEAQ in the germline V gene. This CDR3 is built from 14 residues. The CDR3 is CASSLSGRLEKLFF. The DNA of the CDR3 is TGTGCCAGCAGCTTGTCGGGTCGCTTGGAAAAACTGTTTTTT. The full variable domain, rest sourced from reference TRBV7-8 and TRBJ1-4, is GAGVSQSPRYKVAKRGQDVALRCDPISGHVSLFWYQQALGQGPEFLTYFQNEAQLDKSGLPSDRFFAERPEGSVSTLKIQRTQQEDSAVYLCASSLSGRLEKLFFGSGTQLSVL.

This chain connects TRBV10-2 to TRBJ2-2; D gene ambiguous. This CDR3 is built from 12 residues. Trimming pared 7 bases from V and 6 bases from J, leaving 9 bases between. The germline V gene encodes CDR1 WSHSY and CDR2 SAAADI. CDR3 region: CASTDIAGELFF. The CDR3, as DNA: TGCGCCAGCACTGACATTGCCGGGGAGCTGTTTTTT.

V gene TRBV2 combines with J gene TRBJ2-1; D is possibly TRBD2 (5 bases). Deletions cut 6 bases from V and 7 bases from J, with 16 bases between. This CDR3 contains 14 residues. CDR1 and CDR2 from the germline V gene are SNHLY and FYNNEI. The CDR3 DNA sequence: TGTGCCAGCAGGGCCTCGAGCGGTCGGAATGAGCAGTTCTTC. This gives the protein CASRASSGRNEQFF. Supplemented by reference TRBV2 and TRBJ2-1, the full variable domain reads EPEVTQTPSHQVTQMGQEVILRCVPISNHLYFYWYRQILGQKVEFLVSFYNNEISEKSEIFDDQFSVERPDGSNFTLKIRSTKLEDSAMYFCASRASSGRNEQFFGPGTRLTVL.